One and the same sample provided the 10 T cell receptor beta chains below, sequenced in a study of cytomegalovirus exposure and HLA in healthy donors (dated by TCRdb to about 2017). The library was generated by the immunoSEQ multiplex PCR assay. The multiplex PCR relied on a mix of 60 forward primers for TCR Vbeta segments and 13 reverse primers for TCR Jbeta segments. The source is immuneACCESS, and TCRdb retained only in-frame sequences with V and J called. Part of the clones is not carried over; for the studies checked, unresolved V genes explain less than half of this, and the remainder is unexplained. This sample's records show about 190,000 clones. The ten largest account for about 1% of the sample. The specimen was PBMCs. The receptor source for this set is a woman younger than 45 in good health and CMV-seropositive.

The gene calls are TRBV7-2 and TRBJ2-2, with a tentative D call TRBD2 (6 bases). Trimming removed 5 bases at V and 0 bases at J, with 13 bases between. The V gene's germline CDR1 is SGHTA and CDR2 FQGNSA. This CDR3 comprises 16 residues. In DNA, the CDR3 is TGTGCCAGCAGCCAATCTAGCGTCACGAACACCGGGGAGCTGTTTTTT. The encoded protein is CASSQSSVTNTGELFF.

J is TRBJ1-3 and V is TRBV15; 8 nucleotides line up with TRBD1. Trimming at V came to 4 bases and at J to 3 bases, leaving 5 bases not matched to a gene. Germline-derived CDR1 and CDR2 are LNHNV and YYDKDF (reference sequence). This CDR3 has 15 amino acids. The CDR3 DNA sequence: TGTGCCACCAGCACCTGGACAGGGTTTGGAAACACCATATATTTT. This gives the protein CATSTWTGFGNTIYF.

The CDR3 loop reads CASSGLAGTGNEQFF. CDR3 in DNA: TGTGCCAGCTCAGGACTAGCGGGGACGGGGAATGAGCAGTTCTTC. The chain is built from TRBV18 and TRBJ2-1; 12 positions match TRBD2. The germline gives CDR1 KGHSH, CDR2 LQKENI. After removal of 5 bases from V and 7 bases from J, the junction contained 6 bases not matched to a gene. The CDR3 runs 15 residues.

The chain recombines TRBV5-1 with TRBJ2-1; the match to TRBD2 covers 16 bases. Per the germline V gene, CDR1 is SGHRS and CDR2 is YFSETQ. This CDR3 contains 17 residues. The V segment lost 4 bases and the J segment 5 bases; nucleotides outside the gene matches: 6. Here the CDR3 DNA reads TGCGCCAGCAGCACCGGGACTAGCGGGGGGGGCCACAATGAGCAGTTCTTC. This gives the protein CASSTGTSGGGHNEQFF.

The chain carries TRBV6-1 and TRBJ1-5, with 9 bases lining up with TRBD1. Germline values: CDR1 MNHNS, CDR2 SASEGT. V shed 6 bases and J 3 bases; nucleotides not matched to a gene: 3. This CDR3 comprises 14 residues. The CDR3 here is CASSWDRDNQPQHF. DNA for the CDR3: TGTGCCAGCAGCTGGGACAGGGACAATCAGCCCCAGCATTTT.

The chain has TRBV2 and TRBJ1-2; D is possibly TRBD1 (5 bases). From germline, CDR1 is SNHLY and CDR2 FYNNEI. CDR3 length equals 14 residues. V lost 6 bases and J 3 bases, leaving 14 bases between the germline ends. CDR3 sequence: CASRLTTVDYGYTF. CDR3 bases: TGTGCCAGCAGACTAACGACAGTTGACTATGGCTACACCTTC. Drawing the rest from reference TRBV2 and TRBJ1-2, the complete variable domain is EPEVTQTPSHQVTQMGQEVILRCVPISNHLYFYWYRQILGQKVEFLVSFYNNEISEKSEIFDDQFSVERPDGSNFTLKIRSTKLEDSAMYFCASRLTTVDYGYTFGSGTRLTVV.

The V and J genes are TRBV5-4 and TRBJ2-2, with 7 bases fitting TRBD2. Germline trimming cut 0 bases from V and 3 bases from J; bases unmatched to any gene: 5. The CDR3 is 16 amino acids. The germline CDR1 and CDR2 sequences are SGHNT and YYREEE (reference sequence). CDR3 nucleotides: TGTGCCAGCAGCTTGGGGTCTAGCGGTTACACCGGGGAGCTGTTTTTT. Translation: CASSLGSSGYTGELFF.

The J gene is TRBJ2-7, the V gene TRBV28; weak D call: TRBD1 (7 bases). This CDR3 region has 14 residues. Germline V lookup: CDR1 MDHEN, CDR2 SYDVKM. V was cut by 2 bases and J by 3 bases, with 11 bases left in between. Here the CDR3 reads CASSLGGTDYEQYF. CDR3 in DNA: TGTGCCAGCAGTTTAGGGGGGACAGACTACGAGCAGTACTTC.

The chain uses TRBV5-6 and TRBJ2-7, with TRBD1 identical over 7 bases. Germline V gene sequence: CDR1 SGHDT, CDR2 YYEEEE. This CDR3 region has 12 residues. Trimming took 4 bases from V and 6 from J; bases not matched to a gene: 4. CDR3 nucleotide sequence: TGTGCCAGCAGCCCTGGGACAGTCGAGCAGTACTTC. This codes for CASSPGTVEQYF. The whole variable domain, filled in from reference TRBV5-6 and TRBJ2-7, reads DAGVTQSPTHLIKTRGQQVTLRCSPKSGHDTVSWYQQALGQGPQFIFQYYEEEERQRGNFPDRFSGHQFPNYSSELNVNALLLGDSALYLCASSPGTVEQYFGPGTRLTVT.

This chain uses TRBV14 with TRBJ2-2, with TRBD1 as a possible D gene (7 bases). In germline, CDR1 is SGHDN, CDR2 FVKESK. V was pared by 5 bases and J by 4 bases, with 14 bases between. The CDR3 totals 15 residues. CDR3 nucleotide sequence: TGTGCCAGCAGCAACAGACAGGGAGGCACCGGGGAGCTGTTTTTT. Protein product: CASSNRQGGTGELFF.